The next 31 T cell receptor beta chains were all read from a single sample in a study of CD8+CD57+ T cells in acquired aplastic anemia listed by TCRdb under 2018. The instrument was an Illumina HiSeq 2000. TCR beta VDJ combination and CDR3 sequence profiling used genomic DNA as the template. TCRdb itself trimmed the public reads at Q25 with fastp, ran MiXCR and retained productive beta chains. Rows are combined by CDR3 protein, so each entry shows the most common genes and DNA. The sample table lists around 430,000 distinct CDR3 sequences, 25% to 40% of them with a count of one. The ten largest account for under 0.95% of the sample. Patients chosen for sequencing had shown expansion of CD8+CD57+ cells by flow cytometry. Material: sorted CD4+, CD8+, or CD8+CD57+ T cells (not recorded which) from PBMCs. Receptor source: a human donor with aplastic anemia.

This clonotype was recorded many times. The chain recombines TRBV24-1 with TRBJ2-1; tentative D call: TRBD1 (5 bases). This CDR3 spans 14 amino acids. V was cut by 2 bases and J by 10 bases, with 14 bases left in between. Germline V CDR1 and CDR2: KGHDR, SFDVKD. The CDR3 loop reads CATSDSSQVGEQFF. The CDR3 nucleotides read TGTGCCACCAGTGATTCCTCACAGGTTGGGGAGCAGTTCTTC.

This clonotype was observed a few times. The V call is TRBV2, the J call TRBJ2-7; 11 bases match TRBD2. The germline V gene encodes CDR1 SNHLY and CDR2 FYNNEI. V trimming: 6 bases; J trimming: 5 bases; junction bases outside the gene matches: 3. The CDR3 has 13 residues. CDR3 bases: TGTGCCAGCAGCTTACTAGCGGGAGACGAGCAGTACTTC. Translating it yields CASSLLAGDEQYF.

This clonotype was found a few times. The CDR3 sequence is CATRGRRENTDTQYF. The CDR3 DNA reads TGTGCCACCCGGGGCCGGCGGGAGAACACAGATACGCAGTATTTT. The chain joins TRBV10-3 to TRBJ2-3, with TRBD2 identical over 7 bases. J lost 2 bases, V lost 10 bases, and 12 bases had no gene match. The germline gives CDR1 ENHRY, CDR2 SYGVKD. The CDR3 contains 15 residues.

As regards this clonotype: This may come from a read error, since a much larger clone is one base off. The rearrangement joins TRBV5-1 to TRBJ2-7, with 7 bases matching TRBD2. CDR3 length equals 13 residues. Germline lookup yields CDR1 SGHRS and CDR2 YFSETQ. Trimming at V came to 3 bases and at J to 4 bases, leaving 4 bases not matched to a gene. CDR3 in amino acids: CASSWEGRYEQYF. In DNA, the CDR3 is TGCGCCAGCAGCTGGGAGGGACGATACGAGCAGTACTTC.

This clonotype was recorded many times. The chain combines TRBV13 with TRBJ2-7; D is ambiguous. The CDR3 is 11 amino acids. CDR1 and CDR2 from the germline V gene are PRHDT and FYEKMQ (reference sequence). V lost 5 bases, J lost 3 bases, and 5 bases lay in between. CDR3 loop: CASSIIYEQYF. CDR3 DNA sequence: TGTGCCAGCAGCATAATCTACGAGCAGTACTTC.

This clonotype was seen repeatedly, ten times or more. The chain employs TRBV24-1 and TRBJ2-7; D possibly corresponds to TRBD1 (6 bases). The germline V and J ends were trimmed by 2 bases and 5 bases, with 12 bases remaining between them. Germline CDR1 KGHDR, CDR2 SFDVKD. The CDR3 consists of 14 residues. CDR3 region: CATSDSGRGHEQYF. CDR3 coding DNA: TGTGCCACCAGTGATTCCGGCAGGGGCCACGAGCAGTACTTC.

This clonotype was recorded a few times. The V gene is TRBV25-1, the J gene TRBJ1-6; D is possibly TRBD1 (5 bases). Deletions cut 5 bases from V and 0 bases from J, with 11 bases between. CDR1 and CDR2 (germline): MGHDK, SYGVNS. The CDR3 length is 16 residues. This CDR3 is CASSSGGSSYNSPLHF. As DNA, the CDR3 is TGTGCCAGCAGTTCGGGGGGGAGCTCCTATAATTCACCCCTCCACTTT.

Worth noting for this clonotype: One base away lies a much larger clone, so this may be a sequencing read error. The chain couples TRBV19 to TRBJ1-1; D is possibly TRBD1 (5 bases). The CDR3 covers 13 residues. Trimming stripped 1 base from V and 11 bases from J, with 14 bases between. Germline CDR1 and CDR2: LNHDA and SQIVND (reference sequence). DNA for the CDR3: TGTGCCAGTAGTATAGGTTCCAGGGTGTCGGCTTTCTTT. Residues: CASSIGSRVSAFF. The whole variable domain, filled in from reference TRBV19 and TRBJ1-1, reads DGGITQSPKYLFRKEGQNVTLSCEQNLNHDAMYWYRQDPGQGLRLIYYSQIVNDFQKGDIAEGYSVSREKKESFPLTVTSAQKNPTAFYLCASSIGSRVSAFFGQGTRLTVV.

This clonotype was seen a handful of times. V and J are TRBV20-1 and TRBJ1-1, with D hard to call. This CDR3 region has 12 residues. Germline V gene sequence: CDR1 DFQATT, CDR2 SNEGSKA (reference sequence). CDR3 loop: CRAAIPNTEAFF. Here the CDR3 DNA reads TGCAGGGCTGCGATCCCGAACACTGAAGCTTTCTTT.

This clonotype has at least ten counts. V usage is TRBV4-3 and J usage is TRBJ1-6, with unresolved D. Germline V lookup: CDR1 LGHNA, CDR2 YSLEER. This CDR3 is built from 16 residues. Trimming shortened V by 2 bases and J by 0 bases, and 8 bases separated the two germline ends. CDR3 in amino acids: CASSQLISSYNSPLHF. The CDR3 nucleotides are TGCGCCAGCAGCCAACTCATTAGCTCCTATAATTCACCCCTCCACTTT.

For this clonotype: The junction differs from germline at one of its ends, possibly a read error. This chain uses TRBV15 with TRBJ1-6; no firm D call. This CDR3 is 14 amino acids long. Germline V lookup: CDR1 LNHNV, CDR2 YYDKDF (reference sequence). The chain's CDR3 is CATSTRRPYSPPHF. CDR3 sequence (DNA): TGTGCCACCAGCACGCGGCGGCCTTATTCACCCCCCCACTTT.

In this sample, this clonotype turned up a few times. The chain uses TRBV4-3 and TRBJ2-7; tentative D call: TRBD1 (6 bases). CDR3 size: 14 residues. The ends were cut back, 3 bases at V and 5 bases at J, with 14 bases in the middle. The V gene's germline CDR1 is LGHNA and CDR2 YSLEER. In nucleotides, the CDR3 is TGCGCCAGCAGCCAGGACCGGACAGTCCACGAGCAGTACTTC. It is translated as CASSQDRTVHEQYF.

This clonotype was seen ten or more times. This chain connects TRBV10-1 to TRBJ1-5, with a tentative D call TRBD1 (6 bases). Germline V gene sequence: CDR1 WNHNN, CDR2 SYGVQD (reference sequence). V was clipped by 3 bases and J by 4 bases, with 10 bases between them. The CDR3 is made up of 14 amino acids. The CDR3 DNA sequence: TGCGCCAGCAGTGATGGGGGCATAAATCAGCCCCAGCATTTT. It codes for CASSDGGINQPQHF.

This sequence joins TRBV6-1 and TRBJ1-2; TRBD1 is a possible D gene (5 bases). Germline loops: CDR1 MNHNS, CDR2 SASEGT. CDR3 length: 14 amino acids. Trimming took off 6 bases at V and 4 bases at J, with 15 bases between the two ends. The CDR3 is CASSLRQRIYGYTF. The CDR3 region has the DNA TGTGCCAGCAGCCTCCGACAGAGGATCTATGGCTACACCTTC.

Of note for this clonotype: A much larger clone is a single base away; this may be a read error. This CDR3 is CASSIVTGTNEQYF. CDR3 bases: TGTGCCAGTAGTATAGTAACCGGGACAAATGAGCAGTACTTC. V is TRBV19 and J is TRBJ2-7; D perhaps matches TRBD1 (6 bases). The CDR3 runs to 14 residues. From germline, CDR1 is LNHDA and CDR2 SQIVND (reference sequence). Trimming stripped 1 base from V and 7 bases from J, with 14 bases between.

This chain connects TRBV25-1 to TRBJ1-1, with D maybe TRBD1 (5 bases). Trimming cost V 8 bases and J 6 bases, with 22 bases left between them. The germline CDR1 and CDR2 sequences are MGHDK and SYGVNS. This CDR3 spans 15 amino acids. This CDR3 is CASSPRDPGGSEAFF. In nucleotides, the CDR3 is TGTGCCAGCTCACCACGGGACCCGGGAGGGTCTGAAGCTTTCTTT.

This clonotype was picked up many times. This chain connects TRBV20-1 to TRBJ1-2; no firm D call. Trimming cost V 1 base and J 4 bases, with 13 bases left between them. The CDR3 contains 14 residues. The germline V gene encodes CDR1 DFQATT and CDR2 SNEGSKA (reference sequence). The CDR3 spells CSARVHGPSYGYTF. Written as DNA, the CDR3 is TGCAGTGCTAGAGTTCATGGGCCGAGCTATGGCTACACCTTC.

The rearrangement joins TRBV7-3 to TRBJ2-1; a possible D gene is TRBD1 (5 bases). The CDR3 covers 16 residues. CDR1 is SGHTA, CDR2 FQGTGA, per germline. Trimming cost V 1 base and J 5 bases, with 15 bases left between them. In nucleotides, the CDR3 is TGTGCCAGCAGCTTAATCGCGGCAGGGCTTGACAATGAGCAGTTCTTC. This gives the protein CASSLIAAGLDNEQFF.

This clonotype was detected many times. The CDR3, as DNA: TGCAGTGCTAGAGACGGACCAAGGCAGTACTTC. This sequence encodes CSARDGPRQYF. V usage is TRBV20-1 and J usage is TRBJ2-7; D is unclear. CDR1 DFQATT and CDR2 SNEGSKA come from the germline V gene (reference sequence). The CDR3 consists of 11 residues. V was pared by 0 bases and J by 9 bases, with 9 bases between.

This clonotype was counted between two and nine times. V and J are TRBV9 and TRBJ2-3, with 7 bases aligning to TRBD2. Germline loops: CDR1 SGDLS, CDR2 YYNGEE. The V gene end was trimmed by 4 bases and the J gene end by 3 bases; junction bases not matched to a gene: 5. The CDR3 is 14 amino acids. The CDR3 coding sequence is TGTGCCAGCAGCTCGCTGGGGGGGACAGATACGCAGTATTTT. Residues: CASSSLGGTDTQYF.

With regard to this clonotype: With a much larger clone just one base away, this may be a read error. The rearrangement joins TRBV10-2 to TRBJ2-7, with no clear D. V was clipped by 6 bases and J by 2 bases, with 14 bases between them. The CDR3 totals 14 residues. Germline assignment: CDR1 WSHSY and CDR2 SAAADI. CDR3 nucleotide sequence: TGCGCCAGCAGCTTGGAAGGCGTACCCTACGAGCAGTACTTC. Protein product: CASSLEGVPYEQYF.

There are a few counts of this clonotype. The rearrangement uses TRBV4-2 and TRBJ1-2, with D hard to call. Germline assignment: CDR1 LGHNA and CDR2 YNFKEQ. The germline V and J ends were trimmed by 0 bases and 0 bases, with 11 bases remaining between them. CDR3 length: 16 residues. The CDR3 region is CASSQEVTAANYGYTF. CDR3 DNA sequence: TGTGCCAGCAGCCAAGAAGTAACGGCGGCTAACTATGGCTACACCTTC.

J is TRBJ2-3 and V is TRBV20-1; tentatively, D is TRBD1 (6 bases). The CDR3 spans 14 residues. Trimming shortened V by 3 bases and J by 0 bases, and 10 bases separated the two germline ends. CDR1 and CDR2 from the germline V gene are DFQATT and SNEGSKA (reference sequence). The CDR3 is CSASWDTSTDTQYF. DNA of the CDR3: TGCAGTGCTAGTTGGGACACTAGCACAGATACGCAGTATTTT.

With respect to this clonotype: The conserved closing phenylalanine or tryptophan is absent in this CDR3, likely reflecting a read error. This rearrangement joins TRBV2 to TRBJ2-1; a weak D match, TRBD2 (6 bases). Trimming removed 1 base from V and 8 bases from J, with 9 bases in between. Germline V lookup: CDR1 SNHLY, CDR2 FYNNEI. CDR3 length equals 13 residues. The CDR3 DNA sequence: TGTGCCAGCAGTGAAGGACGGAGGGATGAGCAGTTCCTC. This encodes CASSEGRRDEQFL.

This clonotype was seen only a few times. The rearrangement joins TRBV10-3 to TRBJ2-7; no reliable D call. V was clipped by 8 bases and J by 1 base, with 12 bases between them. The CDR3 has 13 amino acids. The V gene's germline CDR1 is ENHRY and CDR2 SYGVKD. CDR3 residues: CAIRASLSYEQYF. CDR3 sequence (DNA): TGTGCCATCCGGGCTTCCCTATCCTACGAGCAGTACTTC.

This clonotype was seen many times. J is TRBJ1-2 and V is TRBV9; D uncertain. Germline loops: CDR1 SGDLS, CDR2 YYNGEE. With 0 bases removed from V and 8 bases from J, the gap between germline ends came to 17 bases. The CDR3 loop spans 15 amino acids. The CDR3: CASSVDNLGSEGYTF. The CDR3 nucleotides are TGTGCCAGCAGCGTAGATAATCTGGGATCCGAGGGCTACACCTTC.

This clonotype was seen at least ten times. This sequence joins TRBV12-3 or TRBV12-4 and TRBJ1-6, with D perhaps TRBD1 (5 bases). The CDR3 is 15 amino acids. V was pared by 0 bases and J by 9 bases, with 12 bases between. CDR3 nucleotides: TGTGCCAGCAGTTTAGCAGCAGGGCGAAGTTCACCCCTCCACTTT. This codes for CASSLAAGRSSPLHF.

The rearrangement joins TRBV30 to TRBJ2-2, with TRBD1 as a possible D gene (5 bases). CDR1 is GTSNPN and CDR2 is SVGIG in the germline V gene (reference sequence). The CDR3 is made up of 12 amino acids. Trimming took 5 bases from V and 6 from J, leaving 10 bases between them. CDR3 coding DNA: TGTGCCTGGTCCAGGGCGTCCGGGGAGCTGTTTTTT. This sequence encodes CAWSRASGELFF.

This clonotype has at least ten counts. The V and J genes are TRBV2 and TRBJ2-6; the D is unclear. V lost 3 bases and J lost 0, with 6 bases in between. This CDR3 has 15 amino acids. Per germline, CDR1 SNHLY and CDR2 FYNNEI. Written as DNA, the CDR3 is TGTGCCAGCAGTGAGAGGAGCTCTGGGGCCAACGTCCTGACTTTC. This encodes CASSERSSGANVLTF.

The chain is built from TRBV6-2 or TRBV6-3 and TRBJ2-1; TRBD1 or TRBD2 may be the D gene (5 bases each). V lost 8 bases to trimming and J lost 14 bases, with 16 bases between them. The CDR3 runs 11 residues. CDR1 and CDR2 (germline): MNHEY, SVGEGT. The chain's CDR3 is CASGNDWGKFF. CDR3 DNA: TGTGCCAGCGGAAACGACTGGGGGAAGTTCTTC.

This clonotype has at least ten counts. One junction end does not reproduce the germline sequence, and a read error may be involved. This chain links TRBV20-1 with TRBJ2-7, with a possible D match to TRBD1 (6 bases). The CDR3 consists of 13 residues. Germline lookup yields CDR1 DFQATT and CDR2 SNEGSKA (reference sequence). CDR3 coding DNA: TGCAGTGCGCGGAACAGGGCCTCCCACGAGCAGTACTTC. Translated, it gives CSARNRASHEQYF.